This is a list of T cell receptor beta chains from one sample in a study of cytomegalovirus exposure and HLA in healthy donors. Clones were sequenced by immunoSEQ multiplex PCR, and TCRdb holds only the in-frame ones, with some missing. The table has 85,000 to 130,000 clones, 65% to 80% seen once; the top ten hold about 6%. Material for sequencing was PBMCs. The receptor source for this set is a woman aged 45 to 65 in good health and CMV-seropositive. The CDR3 runs from the conserved cysteine through the conserved F or W. The D gene is left open where the match is weak. A row's size may be missing; if present it is once, few, many or a size class.

CDR3 DNA: TGTGCCAGCAGTCCAACCGCCCGGGACAGGCGGTCCAAAAACATTCAGTACTTC
CDR3 protein: CASSPTARDRRSKNIQYF
V gene: TRBV28
D gene: TRBD1
J gene: TRBJ2-4
clone size: .

CDR3 DNA: TGCGCCAGCAGCCGGGACAGGGGGTACACAGATACGCAGTATTTT
CDR3 protein: CASSRDRGYTDTQYF
V gene: TRBV5-1
D gene: TRBD1
J gene: TRBJ2-3
clone size: .

CDR3 DNA: TGTGCCAGCGGAAGGGGGGGGGCCCAGCATTTT
CDR3 protein: CASGRGGAQHF
V gene: TRBV2
D gene: .
J gene: TRBJ1-5
clone size: .

CDR3 DNA: TGTGCCAGCAGTACGACAGCGAAGTGGAACACTGAAGCTTTCTTT
CDR3 protein: CASSTTAKWNTEAFF
V gene: TRBV25-1
D gene: .
J gene: TRBJ1-1
clone size: .

CDR3 DNA: TGTGCCAGCAGTTTATACGGGGAAGGGAGCAATCAGCCCCAGCATTTT
CDR3 protein: CASSLYGEGSNQPQHF
V gene: TRBV28
D gene: .
J gene: TRBJ1-5
clone size: .

CDR3 DNA: TGCGCCAGCAGCCGTGACAGGGATCAGCCCCAGCATTTT
CDR3 protein: CASSRDRDQPQHF
V gene: TRBV5-1
D gene: TRBD1
J gene: TRBJ1-5
clone size: .

CDR3 DNA: TGTGCCAGCAGCCACGGGACACCGAGTGTCCCAGATACGCAGTATTTT
CDR3 protein: CASSHGTPSVPDTQYF
V gene: TRBV7-7
D gene: .
J gene: TRBJ2-3
clone size: .

CDR3 DNA: TGTGCCAGCAGTTACAGTGGCAGGGGGTGGGCAGATACGCAGTATTTT
CDR3 protein: CASSYSGRGWADTQYF
V gene: TRBV6-5
D gene: TRBD1
J gene: TRBJ2-3
clone size: .

CDR3 DNA: TGCAGCGTTGAAAGCGGCAGGGGACGGGAGCAGTACTTC
CDR3 protein: CSVESGRGREQYF
V gene: TRBV29-1
D gene: .
J gene: TRBJ2-7
clone size: .

CDR3 DNA: TGTGCCAGCAGTTTGGGGGGTAGGAGGGATACGCAGTATTTT
CDR3 protein: CASSLGGRRDTQYF
V gene: TRBV6-5
D gene: .
J gene: TRBJ2-3
clone size: .

CDR3 DNA: TGCGCCAGCAGCCCCAGGCGAGGGGGCGCAGATACGCAGTATTTT
CDR3 protein: CASSPRRGGADTQYF
V gene: TRBV10-2
D gene: TRBD1
J gene: TRBJ2-3
clone size: few

CDR3 DNA: TGCAGCGTTGAGATGAATTTGAGAGAGTCCCAGTACTTC
CDR3 protein: CSVEMNLRESQYF
V gene: TRBV29-1
D gene: .
J gene: TRBJ2-5
clone size: .

CDR3 DNA: TGTGCCAGCAGCAAAAATGACAAGCCTAACTATGGCTACACCTTC
CDR3 protein: CASSKNDKPNYGYTF
V gene: TRBV11-2
D gene: .
J gene: TRBJ1-2
clone size: .

CDR3 DNA: TGTGCCAGTAGCGGCGGGGTGGTGACATGGTTGACTAGATGGGAGCAGTTCTTC
CDR3 protein: CASSGGVVTWLTRWEQFF
V gene: TRBV19
D gene: .
J gene: TRBJ2-1
clone size: .

CDR3 DNA: TGCGCCAGCAGCCCACAGGATCTGAACACCGGGGAGCTGTTTTTT
CDR3 protein: CASSPQDLNTGELFF
V gene: TRBV4-3
D gene: .
J gene: TRBJ2-2
clone size: .

CDR3 DNA: TGTGCCAGCAGTTTATACGGGGGGGCGGGGTCCGAAAAACTGTTTTTT
CDR3 protein: CASSLYGGAGSEKLFF
V gene: TRBV28
D gene: .
J gene: TRBJ1-4
clone size: .

CDR3 DNA: TGTGCCAGCAGTCCCGGGGAGACCCAGTACTTC
CDR3 protein: CASSPGETQYF
V gene: TRBV6-6
D gene: .
J gene: TRBJ2-5
clone size: .

CDR3 DNA: TGTGCCAGCAGTTACGAAGCCCCAGCGCCCCAGCCCCAGCATTTT
CDR3 protein: CASSYEAPAPQPQHF
V gene: TRBV6-6
D gene: .
J gene: TRBJ1-5
clone size: few

CDR3 DNA: TGTGCCAGCAGCTTAACGGCCCCACGGGATGAAAAACTGTTTTTT
CDR3 protein: CASSLTAPRDEKLFF
V gene: TRBV7-8
D gene: .
J gene: TRBJ1-4
clone size: .

CDR3 DNA: TGTGCCAGCAGTTACGGACAGGGTTCCTGGTCACCCCTCCACTTT
CDR3 protein: CASSYGQGSWSPLHF
V gene: TRBV6-6
D gene: TRBD1
J gene: TRBJ1-6
clone size: .

CDR3 DNA: TGTGCCGGCAAACGGACAGTCCAAGAGACCCAGTACTTC
CDR3 protein: CAGKRTVQETQYF
V gene: TRBV2
D gene: .
J gene: TRBJ2-5
clone size: few

CDR3 DNA: TGTGCCAGCAGCGTAGAGGCAGGGCGACATGGCTACACCTTC
CDR3 protein: CASSVEAGRHGYTF
V gene: TRBV9
D gene: .
J gene: TRBJ1-2
clone size: .

CDR3 DNA: TGTGCCAGCAGCTTCATTAATGAAAAACTGTTTTTT
CDR3 protein: CASSFINEKLFF
V gene: TRBV7-9
D gene: .
J gene: TRBJ1-4
clone size: .

CDR3 DNA: TGTGCCATCAGTGTGACACCGGGACAGGGGACAGATACGCAGTATTTT
CDR3 protein: CAISVTPGQGTDTQYF
V gene: TRBV10-3
D gene: TRBD1
J gene: TRBJ2-3
clone size: few

CDR3 DNA: TGTGCCAGCAGACAAAATAGCGGGGGGAATTACGAGCAGTACTTC
CDR3 protein: CASRQNSGGNYEQYF
V gene: TRBV2
D gene: TRBD2
J gene: TRBJ2-7
clone size: .

CDR3 DNA: TGTGCCAGCAGTTTACTTACAGCCAACACCGGGGAGCTGTTTTTT
CDR3 protein: CASSLLTANTGELFF
V gene: TRBV28
D gene: .
J gene: TRBJ2-2
clone size: .

CDR3 DNA: TGTGCCAGTAGTATAGCGGGCACAGATACGCAGTATTTT
CDR3 protein: CASSIAGTDTQYF
V gene: TRBV19
D gene: .
J gene: TRBJ2-3
clone size: .

CDR3 DNA: TGTGCCTACGACTCCGACTACTACGAGCAGTACTTC
CDR3 protein: CAYDSDYYEQYF
V gene: TRBV30
D gene: .
J gene: TRBJ2-7
clone size: .

CDR3 DNA: TGTGCCAGCAGCTTGCTAAGGACAGGGACGAACACTGAAGCTTTCTTT
CDR3 protein: CASSLLRTGTNTEAFF
V gene: TRBV5-4
D gene: TRBD1
J gene: TRBJ1-1
clone size: .

CDR3 DNA: TGTGCCAGCAGCCCCATACAGGGTGGGGTCTACGAGCAGTACTTC
CDR3 protein: CASSPIQGGVYEQYF
V gene: TRBV7-2
D gene: .
J gene: TRBJ2-7
clone size: .

CDR3 DNA: TGTGCCAGTAGTCCGGGACAGGTCTACGAGCAGTACTTC
CDR3 protein: CASSPGQVYEQYF
V gene: TRBV19
D gene: TRBD1
J gene: TRBJ2-7
clone size: .

CDR3 DNA: TGTGCCAGCAGCTTAGCCCCCGGGACAGAGTATGAAGCTTTCTTT
CDR3 protein: CASSLAPGTEYEAFF
V gene: TRBV7-6
D gene: TRBD1
J gene: TRBJ1-1
clone size: .

CDR3 DNA: TGTGCCAGTAGTATGGGCGCGCGGGGCAATCAGCCCCAGCATTTT
CDR3 protein: CASSMGARGNQPQHF
V gene: TRBV19
D gene: .
J gene: TRBJ1-5
clone size: .

CDR3 DNA: TGTGCTAGTGGTGAGGGGACAGCGAACACCGGGGAGCTGTTTTTT
CDR3 protein: CASGEGTANTGELFF
V gene: TRBV12-5
D gene: TRBD1
J gene: TRBJ2-2
clone size: .

CDR3 DNA: TGTGCCAGCAGCTTAGGGCCGGGACAGGGTTTGGATCAGCCCCAGCATTTT
CDR3 protein: CASSLGPGQGLDQPQHF
V gene: TRBV7-9
D gene: TRBD1
J gene: TRBJ1-5
clone size: few

CDR3 DNA: TGCGCCAGCAGCCAGACCGGGGACAGGGGGCTTCGGGGGACTGAAGCTTTCTTT
CDR3 protein: CASSQTGDRGLRGTEAFF
V gene: TRBV4-1
D gene: TRBD1
J gene: TRBJ1-1
clone size: .

CDR3 DNA: TGTGCCAGCAGCTTAGGCAGGAGAGGGTCATATAGCAATCAGCCCCAGCATTTT
CDR3 protein: CASSLGRRGSYSNQPQHF
V gene: TRBV7-2
D gene: .
J gene: TRBJ1-5
clone size: few

CDR3 DNA: TGTGCCAGCAGCTTGACAGGGCCAAACTTCTCTGGAAACACCATATATTTT
CDR3 protein: CASSLTGPNFSGNTIYF
V gene: TRBV7-2
D gene: TRBD1
J gene: TRBJ1-3
clone size: .

CDR3 DNA: TGTGCCAGCAGCTTAGCACCATCCAGGAATAATGAAAAACTGTTTTTT
CDR3 protein: CASSLAPSRNNEKLFF
V gene: TRBV7-6
D gene: .
J gene: TRBJ1-4
clone size: .

CDR3 DNA: TGTGCCATCAAACCGACAGGGGGAAAGGAAGCTTTCTTT
CDR3 protein: CAIKPTGGKEAFF
V gene: TRBV10-3
D gene: TRBD1
J gene: TRBJ1-1
clone size: .

CDR3 DNA: TGTGCCAGCAGTGTAAGCCAGGGCGGCTATGGCTACACCTTC
CDR3 protein: CASSVSQGGYGYTF
V gene: TRBV2
D gene: .
J gene: TRBJ1-2
clone size: .

CDR3 DNA: TGTGCCAGCAGTACAATTGGGGCTGAGACCCAGTACTTC
CDR3 protein: CASSTIGAETQYF
V gene: TRBV27
D gene: .
J gene: TRBJ2-5
clone size: .

CDR3 DNA: TGCAGCGTATACGACTCTGAAGCTTTCTTT
CDR3 protein: CSVYDSEAFF
V gene: TRBV29-1
D gene: .
J gene: TRBJ1-1
clone size: few

CDR3 DNA: TGTGCCAGTAGTATTGGGGGACTAGCGGTGGAGGAGCAGTTCTTC
CDR3 protein: CASSIGGLAVEEQFF
V gene: TRBV19
D gene: TRBD2
J gene: TRBJ2-1
clone size: .

CDR3 DNA: TGTGCCAGCTCCTCGGGACTAACCGACAATGAGCAGTTCTTC
CDR3 protein: CASSSGLTDNEQFF
V gene: TRBV18
D gene: TRBD2
J gene: TRBJ2-1
clone size: few

CDR3 DNA: TGCGCCAGCAGTCAGTGTTGCGGGACAGAGTTGGATGGCTACACCTTC
CDR3 protein: CASSQCCGTELDGYTF
V gene: TRBV23-1
D gene: TRBD1
J gene: TRBJ1-2
clone size: once

CDR3 DNA: TGTGCCAGCAGCCCCAGGGCCGGGGAGCTGTTTTTT
CDR3 protein: CASSPRAGELFF
V gene: TRBV25-1
D gene: .
J gene: TRBJ2-2
clone size: .

CDR3 DNA: TGTGCCAGTACGAGGAGCAGGACACAGAACACTGAAGCTTTCTTT
CDR3 protein: CASTRSRTQNTEAFF
V gene: TRBV19
D gene: .
J gene: TRBJ1-1
clone size: .